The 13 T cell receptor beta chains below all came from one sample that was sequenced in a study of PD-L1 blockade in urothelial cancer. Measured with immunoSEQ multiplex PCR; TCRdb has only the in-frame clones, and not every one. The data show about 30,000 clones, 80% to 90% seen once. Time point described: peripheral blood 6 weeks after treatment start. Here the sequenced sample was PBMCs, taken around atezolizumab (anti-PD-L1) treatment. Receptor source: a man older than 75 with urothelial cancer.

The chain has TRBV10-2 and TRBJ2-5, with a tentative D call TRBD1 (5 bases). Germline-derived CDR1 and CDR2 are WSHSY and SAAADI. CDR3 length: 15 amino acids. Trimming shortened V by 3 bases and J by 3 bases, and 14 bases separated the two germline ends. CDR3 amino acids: CASSDHRIGEETQYF. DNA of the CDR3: TGCGCCAGCAGTGACCATCGGATAGGGGAAGAGACCCAGTACTTC.

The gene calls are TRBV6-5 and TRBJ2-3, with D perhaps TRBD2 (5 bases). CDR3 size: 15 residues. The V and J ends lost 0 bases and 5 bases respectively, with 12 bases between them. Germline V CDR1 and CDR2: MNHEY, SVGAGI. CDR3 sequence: CASSYSPAAGDTQYF. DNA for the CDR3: TGTGCCAGCAGTTACTCACCGGCTGCGGGAGATACGCAGTATTTT.

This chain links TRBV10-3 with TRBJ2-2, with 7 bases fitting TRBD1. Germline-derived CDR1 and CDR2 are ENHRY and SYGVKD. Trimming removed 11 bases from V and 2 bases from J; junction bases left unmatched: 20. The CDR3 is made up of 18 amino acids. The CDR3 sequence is CASSSPRQGHPNTGELFF. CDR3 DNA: TGTGCCTCCTCATCCCCAAGACAGGGACATCCAAACACCGGGGAGCTGTTTTTT.

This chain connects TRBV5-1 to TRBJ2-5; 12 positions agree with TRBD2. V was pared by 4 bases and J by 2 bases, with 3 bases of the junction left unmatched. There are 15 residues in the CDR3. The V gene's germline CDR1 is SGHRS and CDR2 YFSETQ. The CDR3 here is CASSRGTSGQETQYF. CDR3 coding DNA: TGCGCCAGCAGCCGAGGGACTAGCGGGCAAGAGACCCAGTACTTC.

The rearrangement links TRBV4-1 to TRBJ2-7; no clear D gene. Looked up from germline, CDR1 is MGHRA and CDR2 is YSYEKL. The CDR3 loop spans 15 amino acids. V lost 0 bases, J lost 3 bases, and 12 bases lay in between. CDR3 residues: CASSQEGRPNYEQYF. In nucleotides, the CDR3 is TGCGCCAGCAGCCAAGAGGGCCGCCCCAACTACGAGCAGTACTTC.

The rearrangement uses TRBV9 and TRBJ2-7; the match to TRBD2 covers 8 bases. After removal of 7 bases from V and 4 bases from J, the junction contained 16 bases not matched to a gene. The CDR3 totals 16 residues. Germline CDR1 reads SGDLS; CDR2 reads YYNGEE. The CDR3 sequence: CASPAGPLAGRYEQYF. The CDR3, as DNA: TGTGCCAGCCCCGCGGGTCCTTTAGCGGGAAGGTACGAGCAGTACTTC.

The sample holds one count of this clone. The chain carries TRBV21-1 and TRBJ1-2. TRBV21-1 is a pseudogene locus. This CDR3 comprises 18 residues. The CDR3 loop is CASGGGEQSTWQDYGYTF. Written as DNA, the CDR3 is TGTGCCAGCGGGGGGGGAGAACAGTCCACGTGGCAGGACTATGGCTACACCTTC.

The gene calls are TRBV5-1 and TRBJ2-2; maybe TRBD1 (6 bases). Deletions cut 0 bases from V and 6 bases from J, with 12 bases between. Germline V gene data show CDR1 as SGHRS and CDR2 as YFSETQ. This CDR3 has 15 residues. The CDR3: CASSLARGYAGELFF. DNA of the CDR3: TGCGCCAGCAGCTTGGCCAGGGGATACGCCGGGGAGCTGTTTTTT.

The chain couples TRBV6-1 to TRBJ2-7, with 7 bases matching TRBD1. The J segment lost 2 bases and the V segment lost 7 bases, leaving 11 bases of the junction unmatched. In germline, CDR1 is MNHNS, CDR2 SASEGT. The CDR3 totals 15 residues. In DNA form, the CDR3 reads TGTGCCAGCAATCCGGCCGGGGACAGTACCTACGAGCAGTACTTC. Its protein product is CASNPAGDSTYEQYF.

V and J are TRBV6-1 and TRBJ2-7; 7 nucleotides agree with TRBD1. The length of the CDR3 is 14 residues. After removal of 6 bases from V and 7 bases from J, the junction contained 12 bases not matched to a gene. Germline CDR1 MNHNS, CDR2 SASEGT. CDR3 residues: CASRTGTATREQYF. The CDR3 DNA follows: TGTGCCAGCAGAACCGGGACAGCCACACGAGAGCAGTACTTC.

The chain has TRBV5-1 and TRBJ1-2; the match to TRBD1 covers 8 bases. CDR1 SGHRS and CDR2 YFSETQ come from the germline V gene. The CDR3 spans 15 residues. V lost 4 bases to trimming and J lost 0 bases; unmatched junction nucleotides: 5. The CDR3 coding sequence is TGCGCCAGCAGCCCGGGACAGGCGACTAACTATGGCTACACCTTC. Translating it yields CASSPGQATNYGYTF.

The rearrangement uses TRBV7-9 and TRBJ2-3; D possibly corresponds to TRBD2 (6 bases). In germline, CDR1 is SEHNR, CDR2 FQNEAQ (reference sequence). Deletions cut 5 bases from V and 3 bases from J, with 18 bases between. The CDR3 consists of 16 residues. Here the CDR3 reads CASSHMTSISTDTQYF. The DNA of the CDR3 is TGTGCCAGCAGCCACATGACTAGTATTAGTACAGATACGCAGTATTTT.

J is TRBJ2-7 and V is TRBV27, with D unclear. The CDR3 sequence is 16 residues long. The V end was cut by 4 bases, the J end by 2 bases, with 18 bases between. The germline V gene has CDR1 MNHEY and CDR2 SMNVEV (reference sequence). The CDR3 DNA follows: TGTGCCAGCAGTTCGATTCCGGCCGCTAGTACCTACGAGCAGTACTTC. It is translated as CASSSIPAASTYEQYF.